The entry that follows covers one T cell receptor (beta chain) sequence. These data are taken from a study of T-cell memory formation after mild COVID-19. From the 5' RACE reads, TCRdb called clonotypes with MiXCR, one entry per CDR3 protein. This sample has roughly 130,000 distinct CDR3 sequences; about 6% occur once, and the top ten carry about 2.2%. Germline V gene sequence: CDR1 SGHRS, CDR2 YFSETQ. V lost 3 bases and J 2 bases, leaving 13 bases between the germline ends. The CDR3 covers 15 residues. Sequenced material: PBMCs or a T cell subset sorted from them (not recorded which). The clonotype originates from an adult woman who had mild COVID-19 (a few samples of this study predate the infection). Cell type and time point are not known. The chain employs TRBV5-1 and TRBJ2-3; D remains unclear. CDR3 residues: CASSSRPPLTDTQYF. CDR3 DNA: TGCGCCAGCAGCTCCCGACCCCCACTCACAGATACGCAGTATTTT.